What follows is one T cell receptor (beta chain) and its context. All participants were of European descent. No major medical conditions, Axis I/II comorbidities, regular medication, or illicit drugs. This record belongs to a study of untreated major depressive disorder. TCRdb keeps only in-frame clones here, not all; method: immunoSEQ multiplex PCR. The table records about 21,000 clones, roughly 90% of them present only once. The receptor was derived from a woman in her 40s in good health. Sequencing was performed on CD4+ T cells from PBMCs.

CDR3 coding DNA: TGTGCCAGCGCACAGGGTAGAGCGGGAGGGCCCGTCGGAGAGACCCAGTACTTC. Amino acids: CASAQGRAGGPVGETQYF. The chain uses TRBV14 and TRBJ2-5; 10 bases agree with TRBD2. V was pared by 8 bases and J by 4 bases, with 19 bases of the junction left unmatched. CDR1 is SGHDN, CDR2 FVKESK, per germline. The CDR3 spans 18 residues.